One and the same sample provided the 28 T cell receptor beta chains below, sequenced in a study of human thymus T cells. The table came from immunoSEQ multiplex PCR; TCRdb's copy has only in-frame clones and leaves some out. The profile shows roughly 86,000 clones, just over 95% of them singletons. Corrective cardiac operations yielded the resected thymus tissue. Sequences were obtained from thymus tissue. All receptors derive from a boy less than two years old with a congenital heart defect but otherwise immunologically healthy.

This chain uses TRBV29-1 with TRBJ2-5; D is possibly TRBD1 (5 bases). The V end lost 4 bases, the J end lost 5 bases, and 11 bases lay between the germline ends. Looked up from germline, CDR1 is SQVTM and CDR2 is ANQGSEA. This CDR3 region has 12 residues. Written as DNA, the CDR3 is TGCAGCGTTGTAAGGGGTGAGGAGACCCAGTACTTC. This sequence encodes CSVVRGEETQYF.

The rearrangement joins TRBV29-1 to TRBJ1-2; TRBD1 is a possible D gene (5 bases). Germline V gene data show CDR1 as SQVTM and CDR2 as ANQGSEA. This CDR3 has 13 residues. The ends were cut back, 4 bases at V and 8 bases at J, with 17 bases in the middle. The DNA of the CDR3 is TGCAGCGTTGTGCAGGGAAAAGAAGGAGGCTACACCTTC. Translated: CSVVQGKEGGYTF.

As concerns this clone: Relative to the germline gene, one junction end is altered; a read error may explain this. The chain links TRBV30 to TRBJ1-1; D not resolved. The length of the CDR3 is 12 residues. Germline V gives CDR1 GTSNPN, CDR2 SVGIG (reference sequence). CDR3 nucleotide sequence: TGTGCCTGGAGTGTCTGCCTAAGCCGGCACATCTTT. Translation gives CAWSVCLSRHIF.

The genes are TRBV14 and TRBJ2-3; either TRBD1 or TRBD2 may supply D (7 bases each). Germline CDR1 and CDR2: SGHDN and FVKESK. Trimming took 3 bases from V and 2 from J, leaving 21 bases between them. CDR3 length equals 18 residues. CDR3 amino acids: CASSHPQGVAGATDTQYF. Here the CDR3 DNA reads TGTGCCAGCAGCCATCCTCAGGGGGTAGCGGGTGCCACAGATACGCAGTATTTT.

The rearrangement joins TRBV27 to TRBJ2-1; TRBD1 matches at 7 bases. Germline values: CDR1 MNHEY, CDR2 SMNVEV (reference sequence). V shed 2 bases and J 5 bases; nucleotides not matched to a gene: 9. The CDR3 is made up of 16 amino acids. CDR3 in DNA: TGTGCCAGCAGTTTACCTCCCGGGACAGAAAACAATGAGCAGTTCTTC. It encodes CASSLPPGTENNEQFF.

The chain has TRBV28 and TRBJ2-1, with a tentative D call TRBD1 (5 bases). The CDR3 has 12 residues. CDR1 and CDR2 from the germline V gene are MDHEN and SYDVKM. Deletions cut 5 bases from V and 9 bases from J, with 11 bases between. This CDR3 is CASSNRGGEQFF. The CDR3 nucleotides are TGTGCCAGCAGTAATAGGGGCGGTGAGCAGTTCTTC. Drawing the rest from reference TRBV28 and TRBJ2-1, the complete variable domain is DVKVTQSSRYLVKRTGEKVFLECVQDMDHENMFWYRQDPGLGLRLIYFSYDVKMKEKGDIPEGYSVSREKKERFSLILESASTNQTSMYLCASSNRGGEQFFGPGTRLTVL.

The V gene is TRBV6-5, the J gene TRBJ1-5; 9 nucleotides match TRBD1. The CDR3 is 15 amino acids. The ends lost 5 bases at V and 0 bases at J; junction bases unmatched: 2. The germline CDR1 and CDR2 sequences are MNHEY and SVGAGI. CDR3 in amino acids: CASSGDRDSNQPQHF. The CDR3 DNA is TGTGCCAGCAGTGGGGACAGGGATAGCAATCAGCCCCAGCATTTT.

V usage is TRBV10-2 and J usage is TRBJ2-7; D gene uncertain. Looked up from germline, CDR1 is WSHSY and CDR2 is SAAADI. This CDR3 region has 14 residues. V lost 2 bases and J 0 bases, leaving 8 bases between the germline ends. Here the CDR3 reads CASSETVRSYEQYF. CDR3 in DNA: TGCGCCAGCAGTGAGACTGTACGCTCCTACGAGCAGTACTTC.

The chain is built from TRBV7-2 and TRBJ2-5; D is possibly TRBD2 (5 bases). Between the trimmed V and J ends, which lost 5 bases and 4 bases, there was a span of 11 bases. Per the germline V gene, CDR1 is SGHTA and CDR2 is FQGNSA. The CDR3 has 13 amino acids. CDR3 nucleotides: TGTGCCAGCAGCCCTAGCTGGAGAGAGACCCAGTACTTC. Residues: CASSPSWRETQYF.

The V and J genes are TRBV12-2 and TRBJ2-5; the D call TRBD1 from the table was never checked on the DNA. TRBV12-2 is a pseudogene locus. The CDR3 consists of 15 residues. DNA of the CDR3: TGTGCAAGTCTCGGTCGCGGGACAGGGTTTGGGACCCAGTACTTC. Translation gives CASLGRGTGFGTQYF.

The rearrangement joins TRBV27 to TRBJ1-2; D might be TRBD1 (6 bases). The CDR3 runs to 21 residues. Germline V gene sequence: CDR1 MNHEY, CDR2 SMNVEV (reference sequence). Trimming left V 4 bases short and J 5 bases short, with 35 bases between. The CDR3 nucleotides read TGTGCCAGCAGTTCTTCTTTGTGGACAGATCGACGAAACCTCGGCGTATATGGCTACACCTTC. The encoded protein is CASSSSLWTDRRNLGVYGYTF.

The chain's CDR3 is CASGLVVSEAVNTGELFF. The CDR3, as DNA: TGTGCTAGTGGTTTGGTAGTAAGTGAGGCCGTGAACACCGGGGAGCTGTTTTTT. The chain links TRBV12-5 to TRBJ2-2; no definite D call. Germline assignment: CDR1 LGHNT and CDR2 FRNRAP. Trimming stripped 0 bases from V and 1 base from J, with 15 bases between. The CDR3 totals 18 residues.

This chain's CDR3 is CASSSDPGTAYEQYF. In DNA, the CDR3 is TGTGCCAGCAGTTCCGACCCTGGGACGGCCTACGAGCAGTACTTC. V gene TRBV27 combines with J gene TRBJ2-7; D is perhaps TRBD1 or TRBD2 (5 bases each). V dropped 4 bases and J dropped 2 bases, with 15 bases sitting between them. CDR3 length: 15 amino acids. Germline V CDR1 and CDR2: MNHEY, SMNVEV (reference sequence).

CDR3 coding DNA: TGTGCCAGTAGTATAGATCAGGGCTGGAATCAGCCCCAGCATTTT. It encodes CASSIDQGWNQPQHF. The chain combines TRBV19 with TRBJ1-5; a weak D match, TRBD1 (5 bases). The CDR3 totals 15 residues. In germline, CDR1 is LNHDA, CDR2 SQIVND (reference sequence). The V end was cut by 0 bases, the J end by 4 bases, with 10 bases between.

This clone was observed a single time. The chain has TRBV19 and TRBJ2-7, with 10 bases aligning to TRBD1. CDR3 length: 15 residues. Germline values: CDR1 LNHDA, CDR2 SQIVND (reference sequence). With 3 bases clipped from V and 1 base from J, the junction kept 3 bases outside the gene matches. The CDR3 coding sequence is TGTGCCAGTAGTATTGACAGGGGGCGTTCCTACGAGCAGTACTTC. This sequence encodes CASSIDRGRSYEQYF.

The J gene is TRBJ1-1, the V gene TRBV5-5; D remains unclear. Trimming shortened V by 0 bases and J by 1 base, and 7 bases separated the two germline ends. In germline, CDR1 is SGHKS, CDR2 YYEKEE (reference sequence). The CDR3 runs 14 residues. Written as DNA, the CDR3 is TGTGCCAGCAGCTTGGTTGAGGGGAACACTGAAGCTTTCTTT. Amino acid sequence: CASSLVEGNTEAFF. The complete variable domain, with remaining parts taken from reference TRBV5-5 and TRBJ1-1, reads DAGVTQSPTHLIKTRGQQVTLRCSPISGHKSVSWYQQVLGQGPQFIFQYYEKEERGRGNFPDRFSARQFPNYSSELNVNALLLGDSALYLCASSLVEGNTEAFFGQGTRLTVV.

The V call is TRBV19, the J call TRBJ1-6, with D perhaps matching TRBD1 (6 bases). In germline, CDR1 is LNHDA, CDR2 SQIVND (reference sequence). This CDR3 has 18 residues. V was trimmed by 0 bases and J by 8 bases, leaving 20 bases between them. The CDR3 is CASSIDPSTGYTDSPLHF. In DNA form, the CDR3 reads TGTGCCAGTAGTATAGATCCCTCGACAGGCTACACGGATTCACCCCTCCACTTT.

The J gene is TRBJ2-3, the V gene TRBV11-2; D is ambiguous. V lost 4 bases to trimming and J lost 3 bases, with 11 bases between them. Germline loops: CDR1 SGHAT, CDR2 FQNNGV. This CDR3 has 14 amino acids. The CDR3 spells CASSYKDPTDTQYF. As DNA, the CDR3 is TGTGCCAGCAGCTATAAGGACCCTACAGATACGCAGTATTTT. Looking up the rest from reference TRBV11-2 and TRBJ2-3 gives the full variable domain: EAGVAQSPRYKIIEKRQSVAFWCNPISGHATLYWYQQILGQGPKLLIQFQNNGVVDDSQLPKDRFSAERLKGVDSTLKIQPAKLEDSAVYLCASSYKDPTDTQYFGPGTRLTVL.

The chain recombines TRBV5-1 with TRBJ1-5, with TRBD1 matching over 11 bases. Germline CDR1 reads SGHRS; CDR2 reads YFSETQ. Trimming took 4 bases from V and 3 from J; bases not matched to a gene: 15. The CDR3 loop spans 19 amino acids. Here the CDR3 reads CASSVPGQGDSCTNQPQHF. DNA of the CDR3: TGCGCCAGCAGCGTACCGGGACAGGGGGATTCTTGTACCAATCAGCCCCAGCATTTT.

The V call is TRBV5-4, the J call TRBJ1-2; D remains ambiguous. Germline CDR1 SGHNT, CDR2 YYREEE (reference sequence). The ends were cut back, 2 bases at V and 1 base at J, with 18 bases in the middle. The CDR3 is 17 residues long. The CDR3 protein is CASSFLTRVDGNYGYTF. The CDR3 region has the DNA TGTGCCAGCAGCTTCCTTACGAGGGTTGACGGTAACTATGGCTACACCTTC.

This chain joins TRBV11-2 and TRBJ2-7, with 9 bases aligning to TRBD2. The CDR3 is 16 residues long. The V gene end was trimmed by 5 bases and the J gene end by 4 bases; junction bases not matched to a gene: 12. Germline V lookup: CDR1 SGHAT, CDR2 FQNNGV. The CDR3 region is CASSLAAGGVGYEQYF. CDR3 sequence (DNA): TGTGCCAGCAGCCTTGCCGCGGGAGGGGTGGGTTACGAGCAGTACTTC.

The CDR3 protein is CASSSSRVNSPLHF. The CDR3 nucleotides read TGTGCCAGCAGCTCATCCAGAGTAAATTCACCCCTCCACTTT. V is TRBV5-6 and J is TRBJ1-6; D is ambiguous. This CDR3 spans 14 amino acids. Germline V gene sequence: CDR1 SGHDT, CDR2 YYEEEE. Trimming left V 3 bases short and J 7 bases short, with 11 bases between.

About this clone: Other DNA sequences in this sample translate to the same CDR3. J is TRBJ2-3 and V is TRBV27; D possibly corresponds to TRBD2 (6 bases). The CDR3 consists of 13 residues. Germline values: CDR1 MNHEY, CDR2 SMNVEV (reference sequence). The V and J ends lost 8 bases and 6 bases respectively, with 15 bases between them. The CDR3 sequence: CASGTSRPDTQYF. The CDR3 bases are TGTGCCAGCGGGACTTCTCGCCCGGATACGCAGTATTTT.

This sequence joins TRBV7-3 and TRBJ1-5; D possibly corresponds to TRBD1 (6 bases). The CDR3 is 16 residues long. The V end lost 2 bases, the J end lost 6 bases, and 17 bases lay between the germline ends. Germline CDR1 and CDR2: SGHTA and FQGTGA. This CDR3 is CASSLAGTGAAQPQHF. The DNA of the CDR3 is TGTGCCAGCAGCTTAGCGGGGACGGGGGCTGCTCAGCCCCAGCATTTT. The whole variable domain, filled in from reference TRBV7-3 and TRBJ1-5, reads GAGVSQTPSNKVTEKGKYVELRCDPISGHTALYWYRQSLGQGPEFLIYFQGTGAADDSGLPNDRFFAVRPEGSVSTLKIQRTERGDSAVYLCASSLAGTGAAQPQHFGDGTRLSIL.

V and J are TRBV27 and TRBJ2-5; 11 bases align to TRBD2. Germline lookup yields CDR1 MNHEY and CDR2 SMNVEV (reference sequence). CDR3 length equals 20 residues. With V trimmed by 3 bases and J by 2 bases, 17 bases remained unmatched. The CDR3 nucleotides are TGTGCCAGCAGTTTCGGTTTCGGTAATAGCGGGAGGGCCACTCAAGAGACCCAGTACTTC. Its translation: CASSFGFGNSGRATQETQYF.

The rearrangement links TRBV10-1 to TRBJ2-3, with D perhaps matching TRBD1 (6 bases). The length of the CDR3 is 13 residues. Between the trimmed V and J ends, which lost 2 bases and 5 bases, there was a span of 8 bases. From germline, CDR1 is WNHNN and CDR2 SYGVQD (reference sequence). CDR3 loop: CASSEGRGDTQYF. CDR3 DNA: TGCGCCAGCAGTGAGGGCAGGGGAGATACGCAGTATTTT.

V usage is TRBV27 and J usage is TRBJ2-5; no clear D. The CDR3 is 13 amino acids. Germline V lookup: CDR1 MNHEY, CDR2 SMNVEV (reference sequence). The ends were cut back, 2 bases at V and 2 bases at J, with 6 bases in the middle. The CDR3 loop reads CASSLRAQETQYF. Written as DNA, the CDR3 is TGTGCCAGCAGTTTAAGGGCACAAGAGACCCAGTACTTC.

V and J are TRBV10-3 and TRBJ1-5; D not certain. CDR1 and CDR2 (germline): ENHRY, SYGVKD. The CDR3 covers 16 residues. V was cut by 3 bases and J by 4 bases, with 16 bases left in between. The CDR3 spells CAISDARVGRNQPQHF. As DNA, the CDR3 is TGTGCCATCAGTGATGCCAGAGTAGGGCGAAATCAGCCCCAGCATTTT.